One sample yielded the 3 T cell receptor beta chains listed below, sequenced in a study of OX40 agonist ivuxolimab in advanced cancers. Assay: immunoSEQ multiplex PCR; the TCRdb copy retains only in-frame clones and omits some. This table holds 92,000 or so clones, 84% found once. The sequences come from CD4+ or CD8+ T cells sorted from blood, collected in a trial of the OX40 agonist ivuxolimab. Every receptor here comes from an adult with an advanced solid tumor such as melanoma, head and neck, liver or kidney cancer.

This chain links TRBV4-3 with TRBJ2-1; TRBD2 matches at 10 bases. The germline V gene encodes CDR1 LGHNA and CDR2 YSLEER. J was trimmed by 0 bases and V by 3 bases; bases with no gene match: 11. This CDR3 is built from 19 residues. The CDR3: CASSHLGLAGAFSYNEQFF. The CDR3 DNA is TGCGCCAGCAGCCACCTCGGCCTAGCGGGGGCCTTCTCCTACAATGAGCAGTTCTTC.

The CDR3 region is CASALWGSNQPQHF. CDR3 nucleotides: TGTGCTAGTGCCCTATGGGGAAGCAATCAGCCCCAGCATTTT. The chain links TRBV12-5 to TRBJ1-5; D not resolved. This CDR3 is built from 14 residues. Trimming removed 7 bases at V and 1 base at J, with 11 bases between. Germline lookup yields CDR1 LGHNT and CDR2 FRNRAP.

V and J are TRBV7-2 and TRBJ2-1; D possibly corresponds to TRBD2 (6 bases). The CDR3 contains 17 residues. Germline lookup yields CDR1 SGHTA and CDR2 FQGNSA. V shed 8 bases and J shed 0 bases, with 20 bases lying between them. The chain's CDR3 is CASSPRPRESSYNEQFF. CDR3 in DNA: TGTGCCAGCTCCCCCCGGCCCCGGGAGAGCTCCTACAATGAGCAGTTCTTC.